This T cell receptor (beta chain) appears in the sequencing data of a study of cytomegalovirus exposure and HLA in healthy donors. Study-wide findings and caveats: In the 95 to 150 validation repertoires, more than 85% of cluster scores exceeded 0, per a later analysis. According to the study, roughly 160 TCR beta chains were cytomegalovirus-associated. Most TCR sequences showed up rarely, but some public TCRs showed up in many donors.

Generated by immunoSEQ multiplex PCR, the TCRdb table keeps only in-frame clones and is missing some. The sample records fewer than 250,000 clones, around nine tenths being singletons. About this clone: Its specificity is not known.

V lost 3 bases, J lost 3 bases, and 21 bases lay in between. Germline CDR1 reads MDHEN; CDR2 reads SYDVKM. The CDR3 loop spans 17 amino acids. V and J are TRBV28 and TRBJ2-7; possible D gene TRBD1, 6 bases. The source material was PBMCs. The sequence was collected from a man between 18 and 29 years old in good health and CMV-seronegative. The CDR3 DNA follows: TGTGCCAGCAGTTTTTCGTTGGGGACAAACCTTGTCTACGAGCAGTACTTC. Its protein product is CASSFSLGTNLVYEQYF.